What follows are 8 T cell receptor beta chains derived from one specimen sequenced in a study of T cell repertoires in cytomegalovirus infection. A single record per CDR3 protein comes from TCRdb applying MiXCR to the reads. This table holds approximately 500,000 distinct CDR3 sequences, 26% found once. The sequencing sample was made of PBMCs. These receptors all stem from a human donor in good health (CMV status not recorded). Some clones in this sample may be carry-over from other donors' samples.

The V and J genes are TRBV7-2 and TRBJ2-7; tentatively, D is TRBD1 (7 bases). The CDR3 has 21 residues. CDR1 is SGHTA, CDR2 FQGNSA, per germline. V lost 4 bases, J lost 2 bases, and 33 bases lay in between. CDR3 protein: CASSWGPGGLLSDRVAYEQYF. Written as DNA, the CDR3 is TGTGCCAGCAGCTGGGGGCCCGGAGGGTTACTTAGTGACAGGGTGGCCTACGAGCAGTACTTC. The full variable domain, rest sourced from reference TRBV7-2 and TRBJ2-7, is GAGVSQSPSNKVTEKGKDVELRCDPISGHTALYWYRQSLGQGLEFLIYFQGNSAPDKSGLPSDRFSAERTGGSVSTLTIQRTQQEDSAVYLCASSWGPGGLLSDRVAYEQYFGPGTRLTVT.

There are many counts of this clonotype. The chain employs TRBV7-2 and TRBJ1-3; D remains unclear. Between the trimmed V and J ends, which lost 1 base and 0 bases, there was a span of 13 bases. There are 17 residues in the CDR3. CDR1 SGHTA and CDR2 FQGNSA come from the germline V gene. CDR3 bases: TGTGCCAGCAGCTTAGGTGGCACCCTTCTCTCTGGAAACACCATATATTTT. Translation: CASSLGGTLLSGNTIYF.

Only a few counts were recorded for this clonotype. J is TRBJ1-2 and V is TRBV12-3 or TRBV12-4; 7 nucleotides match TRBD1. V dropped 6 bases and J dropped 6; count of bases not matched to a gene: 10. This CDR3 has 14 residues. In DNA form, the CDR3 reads TGTGCCAGCAGCCTGACAGGGTGGGGAGATGGCTACACCTTC. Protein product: CASSLTGWGDGYTF.

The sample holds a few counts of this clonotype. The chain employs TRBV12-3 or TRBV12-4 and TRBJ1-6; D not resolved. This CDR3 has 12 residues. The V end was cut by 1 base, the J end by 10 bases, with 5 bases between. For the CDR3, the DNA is TGTGCCAGCAGTTTAGGATTCTCACCCCTCCACTTT. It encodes CASSLGFSPLHF.

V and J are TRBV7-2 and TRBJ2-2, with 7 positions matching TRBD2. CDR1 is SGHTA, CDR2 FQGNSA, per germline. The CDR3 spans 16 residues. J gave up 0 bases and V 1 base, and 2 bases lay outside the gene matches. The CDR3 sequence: CASSLVRGANTGELFF. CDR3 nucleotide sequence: TGTGCCAGCAGCTTAGTTCGGGGGGCGAACACCGGGGAGCTGTTTTTT.

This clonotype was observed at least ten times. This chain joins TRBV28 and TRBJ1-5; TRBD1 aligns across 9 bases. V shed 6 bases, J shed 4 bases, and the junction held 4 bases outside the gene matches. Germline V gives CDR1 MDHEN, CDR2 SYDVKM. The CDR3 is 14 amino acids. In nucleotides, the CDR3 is TGTGCCAGCAGCCCCGGGACAGGGAATCAGCCCCAGCATTTT. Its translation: CASSPGTGNQPQHF.

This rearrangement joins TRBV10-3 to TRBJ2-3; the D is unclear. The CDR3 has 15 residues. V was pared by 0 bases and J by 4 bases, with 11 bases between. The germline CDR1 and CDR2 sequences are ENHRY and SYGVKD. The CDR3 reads CAISESRIGSDTQYF. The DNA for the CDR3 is TGTGCCATCAGTGAGTCGAGGATTGGATCAGATACGCAGTATTTT.

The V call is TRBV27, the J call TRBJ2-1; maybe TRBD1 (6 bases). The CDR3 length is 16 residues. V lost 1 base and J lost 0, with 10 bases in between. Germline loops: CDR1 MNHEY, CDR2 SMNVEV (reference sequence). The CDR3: CASSLYPGDSYNEQFF. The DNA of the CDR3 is TGTGCCAGCAGTTTATACCCAGGGGACTCCTACAATGAGCAGTTCTTC.